A selection of T cell receptor beta chains follows, all from one sample in a study of T cell responses to AZD1222 COVID-19 vaccine. Generated by immunoSEQ multiplex PCR, the TCRdb table keeps only in-frame clones and is missing some. Found here are 180,000 or so clones, about 91% of them singletons; the top ten hold about 1.5%. The specimen was peripheral blood, collected 28 days after the second AZD1222 dose. The receptors derive from an adult who received the AZD1222 COVID-19 vaccine. The CDR3 runs from the conserved cysteine through the conserved F or W. The D gene is left open where the match is weak. For some rows the clone size is stated as once, few or many, or as a class when expanded; others skip it.

CDR3nt: TGTGCCAGCTCACCAAGTATCACAGGCCAAGAGACCCAGTACTTC
CDR3aa: CASSPSITGQETQYF
j_gene: TRBJ2-5
v_gene: TRBV18
d_gene: -
abundance: few

CDR3nt: TGTGCCAGCAGTTACTCGACAGGGGACGAAAAACTGTTTTTT
CDR3aa: CASSYSTGDEKLFF
j_gene: TRBJ1-4
v_gene: TRBV6-5
d_gene: TRBD1
abundance: -

CDR3nt: TGTGCCAGCAGTGAAGGGTGGCCTGCAGAGCCCCAAGAGACCCAGTACTTC
CDR3aa: CASSEGWPAEPQETQYF
j_gene: TRBJ2-5
v_gene: TRBV6-1
d_gene: -
abundance: -

CDR3nt: TGTGCCAGCAGCTTGGGAGTAAACTCCTACGAGCAGTACTTC
CDR3aa: CASSLGVNSYEQYF
j_gene: TRBJ2-7
v_gene: TRBV5-6
d_gene: -
abundance: -

CDR3nt: TGTGCCAGCAGCCAAAGTGCCTCGAGCGGGTACTACAATGAGCAGTTCTTC
CDR3aa: CASSQSASSGYYNEQFF
j_gene: TRBJ2-1
v_gene: TRBV4-2
d_gene: -
abundance: few

CDR3nt: TGTGCCAGTAGCCCGCCCAGGGGGCAGGGCCCGGTCCAGGAGACCCAGTACTTC
CDR3aa: CASSPPRGQGPVQETQYF
j_gene: TRBJ2-5
v_gene: TRBV19
d_gene: TRBD1
abundance: -

CDR3nt: TGCGCCAGCAGCTTACGACTCAGCACAGATACGCAGTATTTT
CDR3aa: CASSLRLSTDTQYF
j_gene: TRBJ2-3
v_gene: TRBV5-1
d_gene: -
abundance: -

CDR3nt: TGTGCCAGCATCCTACTAGCGGCGTACTCCTACGAGCAGTACTTC
CDR3aa: CASILLAAYSYEQYF
j_gene: TRBJ2-7
v_gene: TRBV2
d_gene: TRBD2
abundance: -

CDR3nt: TGTGCCAGCAGCTACCGCAGGGGATCCCTAGGTGGGCAGTACTTC
CDR3aa: CASSYRRGSLGGQYF
j_gene: TRBJ2-7
v_gene: TRBV7-2
d_gene: -
abundance: -

CDR3nt: TGTGCCCTCAGCGGCTCTTATGGCTACACCTTC
CDR3aa: CALSGSYGYTF
j_gene: TRBJ1-2
v_gene: TRBV28
d_gene: -
abundance: -

CDR3nt: TGTGCCAGCAGCCCGGGACTGACGAACACCGGGGAGCTGTTTTTT
CDR3aa: CASSPGLTNTGELFF
j_gene: TRBJ2-2
v_gene: TRBV6-5
d_gene: -
abundance: -

CDR3nt: TGTGCCTGGAGTTACGGGGCAGGGGGTACCTACACCTTC
CDR3aa: CAWSYGAGGTYTF
j_gene: TRBJ1-2
v_gene: TRBV30
d_gene: TRBD1
abundance: once

CDR3nt: TGTGCCAGCAGCTTCAGGGACAGGGGCTACGAGCAGTACTTC
CDR3aa: CASSFRDRGYEQYF
j_gene: TRBJ2-7
v_gene: TRBV7-9
d_gene: TRBD1
abundance: few

CDR3nt: TGTGCCAGTAGTTCGCGGGGACAGGCGCGGGACTATGGCTACACCTTC
CDR3aa: CASSSRGQARDYGYTF
j_gene: TRBJ1-2
v_gene: TRBV19
d_gene: TRBD1
abundance: -

CDR3nt: TGTGCCAGCAGCCCCAGGCAGGGCAATGAGCAGTTCTTC
CDR3aa: CASSPRQGNEQFF
j_gene: TRBJ2-1
v_gene: TRBV7-2
d_gene: -
abundance: -

CDR3nt: TGTGCCAGCAGCCCCCGGGGAGCCTCGAACACCGGGGAGCTGTTTTTT
CDR3aa: CASSPRGASNTGELFF
j_gene: TRBJ2-2
v_gene: TRBV7-2
d_gene: -
abundance: once

CDR3nt: TGTGCCAGCAGCACCCGGGACGCCAACTCCTACGAGCAGTACTTC
CDR3aa: CASSTRDANSYEQYF
j_gene: TRBJ2-7
v_gene: TRBV7-9
d_gene: -
abundance: -

CDR3nt: TGTGCCACCAGCAGAGATTTACCGGGGGCGGGTTCACCCCTCCACTTT
CDR3aa: CATSRDLPGAGSPLHF
j_gene: TRBJ1-6
v_gene: TRBV15
d_gene: -
abundance: -

CDR3nt: TGCGCCAGCAGCGCGCCGAAGGACAGAGGGGAGACCCAGTACTTC
CDR3aa: CASSAPKDRGETQYF
j_gene: TRBJ2-5
v_gene: TRBV5-1
d_gene: -
abundance: -

CDR3nt: TGTGCCACTTCTGGCGGGGGGATCGAGCAGTACTTC
CDR3aa: CATSGGGIEQYF
j_gene: TRBJ2-7
v_gene: TRBV19
d_gene: TRBD2
abundance: -

CDR3nt: TGTGCCAGCAGTTACGGGGACAGGCCCCGTGAAGCTTTCTTT
CDR3aa: CASSYGDRPREAFF
j_gene: TRBJ1-1
v_gene: TRBV6-5
d_gene: TRBD1
abundance: once